This is a list of T cell receptor beta chains from one sample in a study of OX40 agonist ivuxolimab in advanced cancers. The repertoire was sequenced with immunoSEQ multiplex PCR; TCRdb's copy has only in-frame clones and lacks some. The sample lists some 81,000 clones, about four fifths occurring once. Sequencing used CD4+ or CD8+ T cells sorted from blood, obtained in a trial of the OX40 agonist ivuxolimab. The source of these receptors is an adult with an advanced solid tumor such as melanoma, head and neck, liver or kidney cancer. The CDR3 runs from the conserved cysteine through the conserved F or W. The order of the fields is clone size, D gene, V gene, J gene, CDR3 protein, CDR3 DNA. The D gene is left open where the match is weak. Only some rows state a clone size, as once, few, many or a class for expanded clones.

abundance: -
d_gene: -
v_gene: TRBV28
j_gene: TRBJ1-4
CDR3aa: CASRGDVVEKLFF
CDR3nt: TGTGCCAGCAGAGGGGACGTTGTCGAAAAACTGTTTTTT

abundance: -
d_gene: TRBD1
v_gene: TRBV4-1
j_gene: TRBJ1-2
CDR3aa: CASSQGTGAPLGGYTF
CDR3nt: TGCGCCAGCAGCCAAGGGACAGGGGCTCCTTTGGGGGGCTACACCTTC

abundance: -
d_gene: -
v_gene: TRBV5-1
j_gene: TRBJ2-7
CDR3aa: CASSPSGISSYEQYF
CDR3nt: TGCGCCAGCAGCCCTTCGGGGATCAGCTCCTACGAGCAGTACTTC

abundance: -
d_gene: -
v_gene: TRBV28
j_gene: TRBJ1-2
CDR3aa: CASSFQTYMGYTF
CDR3nt: TGTGCCAGCAGTTTCCAGACTTACATGGGCTACACCTTC

abundance: -
d_gene: -
v_gene: TRBV7-2
j_gene: TRBJ2-1
CDR3aa: CASSEVGVTTGNEQFF
CDR3nt: TGTGCCAGCAGCGAGGTTGGAGTAACAACTGGGAATGAGCAGTTCTTC

abundance: -
d_gene: -
v_gene: TRBV28
j_gene: TRBJ1-6
CDR3aa: CASSRIGGGTSPLHF
CDR3nt: TGTGCCAGCAGCCGAATCGGAGGGGGGACTTCACCCCTCCACTTT

abundance: -
d_gene: -
v_gene: TRBV5-6
j_gene: TRBJ2-5
CDR3aa: CASSLVWGPAEETQYF
CDR3nt: TGTGCCAGCAGCTTGGTCTGGGGGCCGGCTGAAGAGACCCAGTACTTC

abundance: -
d_gene: -
v_gene: TRBV6-6
j_gene: TRBJ1-1
CDR3aa: CASSYGGQNTEAFF
CDR3nt: TGTGCCAGCAGTTACGGGGGTCAGAACACTGAAGCTTTCTTT

abundance: once
d_gene: TRBD1
v_gene: TRBV6-5
j_gene: TRBJ2-4
CDR3aa: CASRADRVGNIQYF
CDR3nt: TGTGCCAGCAGAGCGGACAGGGTCGGGAACATTCAGTACTTC

abundance: -
d_gene: -
v_gene: TRBV6-5
j_gene: TRBJ2-7
CDR3aa: CASSYKGLSYEQYF
CDR3nt: TGTGCCAGCAGTTACAAAGGACTCTCCTACGAGCAGTACTTC

abundance: once
d_gene: -
v_gene: TRBV5-1
j_gene: TRBJ2-3
CDR3aa: CASSKAESPDTQYF
CDR3nt: TGCGCCAGCAGTAAGGCGGAGTCCCCAGATACGCAGTATTTT

abundance: -
d_gene: -
v_gene: TRBV19
j_gene: TRBJ2-6
CDR3aa: CASSEQSPDNVLTF
CDR3nt: TGTGCCAGTAGTGAACAGAGTCCCGACAACGTCCTGACTTTC

abundance: -
d_gene: -
v_gene: TRBV7-2
j_gene: TRBJ2-5
CDR3aa: CASSLRGETQYF
CDR3nt: TGTGCCAGCAGCTTGCGGGGAGAGACCCAGTACTTC

abundance: -
d_gene: -
v_gene: TRBV7-2
j_gene: TRBJ2-7
CDR3aa: CASSLDRTTAYEQYF
CDR3nt: TGTGCCAGCAGCTTAGACAGGACAACTGCCTACGAGCAGTACTTC

abundance: -
d_gene: -
v_gene: TRBV6-6
j_gene: TRBJ2-5
CDR3aa: CASSRQSPQETQYF
CDR3nt: TGTGCCAGCAGTCGACAGTCGCCCCAAGAGACCCAGTACTTC

abundance: -
d_gene: TRBD1
v_gene: TRBV6-1
j_gene: TRBJ1-5
CDR3aa: CASSGTGGNQPQHF
CDR3nt: TGTGCCAGCAGTGGGACAGGGGGCAATCAGCCCCAGCATTTT

abundance: -
d_gene: -
v_gene: TRBV28
j_gene: TRBJ1-1
CDR3aa: CASSLLQGRTEAFF
CDR3nt: TGTGCCAGCAGTTTGTTACAGGGTAGGACTGAAGCTTTCTTT

abundance: -
d_gene: -
v_gene: TRBV28
j_gene: TRBJ1-4
CDR3aa: CASRRSTNEKLFF
CDR3nt: TGTGCCAGCAGACGGTCAACTAATGAAAAACTGTTTTTT

abundance: -
d_gene: -
v_gene: TRBV28
j_gene: TRBJ1-1
CDR3aa: CASSLNPGWSTEAFF
CDR3nt: TGTGCCAGCAGTTTAAATCCGGGCTGGAGCACTGAAGCTTTCTTT

abundance: few
d_gene: -
v_gene: TRBV9
j_gene: TRBJ1-5
CDR3aa: CASSASQGVNQPQHF
CDR3nt: TGTGCCAGCAGCGCAAGCCAGGGAGTCAATCAGCCCCAGCATTTT

abundance: once
d_gene: -
v_gene: TRBV5-4
j_gene: TRBJ1-1
CDR3aa: CASSRIQVNTEAFF
CDR3nt: TGTGCCAGCAGCCGAATACAGGTGAACACTGAAGCTTTCTTT

abundance: -
d_gene: TRBD1
v_gene: TRBV7-2
j_gene: TRBJ1-3
CDR3aa: CASSLVSQGGAGNTIYF
CDR3nt: TGTGCCAGCAGCTTAGTGTCGCAGGGGGGGGCTGGAAACACCATATATTTT

abundance: -
d_gene: TRBD1
v_gene: TRBV10-3
j_gene: TRBJ1-2
CDR3aa: CAISRQGTGYGYTF
CDR3nt: TGTGCCATCAGTCGACAGGGGACGGGCTATGGCTACACCTTC

abundance: -
d_gene: -
v_gene: TRBV7-9
j_gene: TRBJ2-3
CDR3aa: CASSLAGTPDTQYF
CDR3nt: TGTGCCAGCAGCTTGGCCGGCACCCCCGATACGCAGTATTTT

abundance: -
d_gene: -
v_gene: TRBV7-9
j_gene: TRBJ2-7
CDR3aa: CASSTAGPSYEQYF
CDR3nt: TGTGCCAGCAGCACTGCGGGCCCCTCCTACGAGCAGTACTTC

abundance: -
d_gene: -
v_gene: TRBV5-6
j_gene: TRBJ2-7
CDR3aa: CASSAPQEEQYF
CDR3nt: TGTGCCAGCAGCGCTCCCCAGGAGGAGCAGTACTTC

abundance: -
d_gene: TRBD2
v_gene: TRBV15
j_gene: TRBJ2-1
CDR3aa: CATSRDSGPGGYGEQFF
CDR3nt: TGTGCCACCAGCAGAGATTCCGGGCCGGGAGGGTACGGTGAGCAGTTCTTC

abundance: -
d_gene: -
v_gene: TRBV6-1
j_gene: TRBJ1-4
CDR3aa: CASRGGLGEKLFF
CDR3nt: TGTGCCAGCAGGGGGGGTTTAGGTGAAAAACTGTTTTTT

abundance: -
d_gene: -
v_gene: TRBV7-9
j_gene: TRBJ2-7
CDR3aa: CASSLFPWGRTYEQYF
CDR3nt: TGTGCCAGCAGCTTGTTCCCTTGGGGAAGAACCTACGAGCAGTACTTC

abundance: -
d_gene: TRBD1
v_gene: TRBV28
j_gene: TRBJ2-7
CDR3aa: CASSFYGTGSYEQYF
CDR3nt: TGTGCCAGCAGTTTCTACGGGACAGGGTCCTACGAGCAGTACTTC

abundance: -
d_gene: -
v_gene: TRBV6-1
j_gene: TRBJ1-1
CDR3aa: CASSEIAGRNTEAFF
CDR3nt: TGTGCCAGCAGTGAAATAGCAGGGCGGAACACTGAAGCTTTCTTT

abundance: -
d_gene: -
v_gene: TRBV5-1
j_gene: TRBJ2-3
CDR3aa: CASRASLSTDTQYF
CDR3nt: TGCGCCAGCAGGGCTAGCCTCTCCACAGATACGCAGTATTTT

abundance: -
d_gene: -
v_gene: TRBV18
j_gene: TRBJ1-6
CDR3aa: CASSPRQAYNSPLHF
CDR3nt: TGTGCCAGCTCACCACGGCAGGCCTATAATTCACCCCTCCACTTT

abundance: -
d_gene: TRBD1
v_gene: TRBV18
j_gene: TRBJ1-1
CDR3aa: CASSLGQIMNTEAFF
CDR3nt: TGTGCCAGCTCTCTGGGACAGATAATGAACACTGAAGCTTTCTTT

abundance: -
d_gene: TRBD1
v_gene: TRBV7-8
j_gene: TRBJ1-4
CDR3aa: CASSSRQGGQEKLFF
CDR3nt: TGTGCCAGCAGCTCAAGACAGGGAGGGCAGGAAAAACTGTTTTTT

abundance: -
d_gene: -
v_gene: TRBV5-1
j_gene: TRBJ1-1
CDR3aa: CASSTNTEAFF
CDR3nt: TGCGCCAGCAGTACGAACACTGAAGCTTTCTTT

abundance: -
d_gene: TRBD1
v_gene: TRBV30
j_gene: TRBJ1-2
CDR3aa: CAWSSFPGQGYGYTF
CDR3nt: TGTGCCTGGAGTTCCTTTCCGGGACAGGGCTATGGCTACACCTTC

abundance: -
d_gene: TRBD1
v_gene: TRBV28
j_gene: TRBJ2-7
CDR3aa: CASSFGRGRSEQYF
CDR3nt: TGTGCCAGCAGTTTCGGCAGGGGGCGATCCGAGCAGTACTTC

abundance: -
d_gene: TRBD2
v_gene: TRBV6-4
j_gene: TRBJ2-3
CDR3aa: CASSDSSGGAKDTQYF
CDR3nt: TGTGCCAGCAGTGACTCTAGCGGGGGGGCAAAAGATACGCAGTATTTT

abundance: -
d_gene: -
v_gene: TRBV5-1
j_gene: TRBJ2-5
CDR3aa: CASSVGGQETQYF
CDR3nt: TGCGCCAGCAGCGTGGGGGGGCAGGAGACCCAGTACTTC

abundance: -
d_gene: -
v_gene: TRBV27
j_gene: TRBJ2-7
CDR3aa: CASRTATYEQYF
CDR3nt: TGTGCCAGTCGTACAGCGACCTACGAGCAGTACTTC

abundance: -
d_gene: TRBD1
v_gene: TRBV30
j_gene: TRBJ1-2
CDR3aa: CAWSPGGQGISGYTF
CDR3nt: TGTGCCTGGAGCCCCGGGGGACAGGGGATAAGTGGCTACACCTTC

abundance: -
d_gene: -
v_gene: TRBV2
j_gene: TRBJ2-3
CDR3aa: CATKLGGADTQYF
CDR3nt: TGTGCCACCAAATTAGGGGGGGCGGATACGCAGTATTTT

abundance: -
d_gene: -
v_gene: TRBV5-1
j_gene: TRBJ2-7
CDR3aa: CASSPSRDTRRDEQYF
CDR3nt: TGCGCCAGCAGCCCGTCACGGGACACCCGACGTGACGAGCAGTACTTC

abundance: -
d_gene: -
v_gene: TRBV19
j_gene: TRBJ1-5
CDR3aa: CASSPRGADQPQHF
CDR3nt: TGTGCCAGTAGCCCGAGGGGGGCTGATCAGCCCCAGCATTTT

abundance: -
d_gene: -
v_gene: TRBV5-1
j_gene: TRBJ2-2
CDR3aa: CASSPQGTGELFF
CDR3nt: TGCGCCAGCAGCCCACAGGGCACCGGGGAGCTGTTTTTT

abundance: -
d_gene: TRBD1
v_gene: TRBV19
j_gene: TRBJ2-7
CDR3aa: CASSLLPTGGVYEQYF
CDR3nt: TGTGCCAGTAGCCTACTCCCGACAGGGGGAGTCTACGAGCAGTACTTC

abundance: -
d_gene: -
v_gene: TRBV6-1
j_gene: TRBJ2-7
CDR3aa: CASSEPVPAGPLYEQYF
CDR3nt: TGTGCCAGCAGTGAACCCGTTCCGGCAGGACCCCTCTACGAGCAGTACTTC

abundance: -
d_gene: TRBD2
v_gene: TRBV30
j_gene: TRBJ2-3
CDR3aa: CAAGTTYTDTQYF
CDR3nt: TGTGCCGCAGGGACTACTTACACAGATACGCAGTATTTT

abundance: -
d_gene: -
v_gene: TRBV11-2
j_gene: TRBJ1-3
CDR3aa: CASSLSGSGNTIYF
CDR3nt: TGTGCCAGCAGCTTAAGTGGGTCTGGAAACACCATATATTTT

abundance: -
d_gene: TRBD2
v_gene: TRBV9
j_gene: TRBJ2-1
CDR3aa: CASSTTSLADYNEQFF
CDR3nt: TGTGCCAGCAGCACAACTTCACTAGCGGACTACAATGAGCAGTTCTTC

abundance: -
d_gene: -
v_gene: TRBV5-1
j_gene: TRBJ2-1
CDR3aa: CASSLEGTKNEQFF
CDR3nt: TGCGCCAGCAGCTTGGAGGGGACCAAAAATGAGCAGTTCTTC

abundance: -
d_gene: TRBD2
v_gene: TRBV7-2
j_gene: TRBJ2-1
CDR3aa: CASSSSGGSSYNEQFF
CDR3nt: TGTGCCAGCAGCTCTAGCGGGGGGAGCTCCTACAATGAGCAGTTCTTC

abundance: few
d_gene: TRBD1
v_gene: TRBV28
j_gene: TRBJ1-5
CDR3aa: CASSLVRGAQVSQHF
CDR3nt: TGTGCCAGCAGTTTGGTCAGGGGGGCCCAGGTGTCCCAGCATTTT

abundance: -
d_gene: -
v_gene: TRBV7-2
j_gene: TRBJ1-1
CDR3aa: CASSFRAGSTEAFF
CDR3nt: TGTGCCAGCAGCTTCCGGGCGGGTAGCACTGAAGCTTTCTTT

abundance: once
d_gene: -
v_gene: TRBV7-9
j_gene: TRBJ1-2
CDR3aa: CASSLRGDGYTF
CDR3nt: TGTGCCAGCAGCTTGAGGGGGGATGGCTACACCTTC

abundance: -
d_gene: TRBD2
v_gene: TRBV7-2
j_gene: TRBJ2-7
CDR3aa: CASSLARTSRYEQYF
CDR3nt: TGTGCCAGCAGCTTAGCCCGGACTAGCCGATACGAGCAGTACTTC

abundance: few
d_gene: -
v_gene: TRBV5-1
j_gene: TRBJ2-1
CDR3aa: CASSQDQHYNEQFF
CDR3nt: TGCGCCAGCAGTCAGGACCAACACTACAATGAGCAGTTCTTC

abundance: once
d_gene: -
v_gene: TRBV28
j_gene: TRBJ1-3
CDR3aa: CASGQLSGNTIYF
CDR3nt: TGTGCCAGCGGGCAACTCTCTGGAAACACCATATATTTT

abundance: -
d_gene: TRBD2
v_gene: TRBV28
j_gene: TRBJ2-3
CDR3aa: CASSLASSGSTDTQYF
CDR3nt: TGTGCCAGCAGTTTAGCGTCTAGCGGAAGCACAGATACGCAGTATTTT